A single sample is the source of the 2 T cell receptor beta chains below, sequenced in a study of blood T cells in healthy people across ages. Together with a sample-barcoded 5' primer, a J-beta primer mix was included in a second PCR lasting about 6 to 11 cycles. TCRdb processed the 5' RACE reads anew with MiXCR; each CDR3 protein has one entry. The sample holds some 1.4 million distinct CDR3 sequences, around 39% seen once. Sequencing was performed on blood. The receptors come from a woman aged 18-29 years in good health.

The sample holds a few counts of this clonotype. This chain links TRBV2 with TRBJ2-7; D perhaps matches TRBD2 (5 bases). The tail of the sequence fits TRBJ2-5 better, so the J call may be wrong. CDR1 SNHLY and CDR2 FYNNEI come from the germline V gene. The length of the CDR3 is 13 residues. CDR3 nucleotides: TGTGCCAGCAGTGAAGCCGGGGTTGGGACCCAGTACTTC. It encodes CASSEAGVGTQYF.

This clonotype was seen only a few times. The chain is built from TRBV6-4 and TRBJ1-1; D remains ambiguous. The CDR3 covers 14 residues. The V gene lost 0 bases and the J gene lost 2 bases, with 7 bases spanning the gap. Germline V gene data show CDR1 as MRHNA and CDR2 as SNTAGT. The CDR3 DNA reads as TGTGCCAGCAGTGACTCGGGCCTCAACACTGAAGCTTTCTTT. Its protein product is CASSDSGLNTEAFF.